This passage covers 18 T cell receptor beta chains from one sample sequenced in a study of monozygotic twins with inflammatory bowel disease. TCRdb re-called the 5' RACE reads and gives one entry per CDR3 protein, without DNA. The sample table includes some 400,000 distinct CDR3 sequences. The sample was blood. The source is a human donor with ulcerative colitis or Crohn's disease, or a healthy co-twin of an affected twin (not recorded which).

The chain links TRBV4-1 to TRBJ2-7; TCRdb reports TRBD2, a call that lacks DNA to check it against. In germline, CDR1 is MGHRA, CDR2 YSYEKL. The CDR3 has 17 residues. The CDR3 here is CVSSQDRLAGGPYEQYF.

The rearrangement uses TRBV12-3 or TRBV12-4 and TRBJ2-1; checking the TCRdb D call of TRBD2 is not possible without DNA. CDR3 length equals 18 residues. CDR3 loop: CASSFGRGGSESYNEQFF.

The chain carries TRBV5-1 and TRBJ1-2. The length of the CDR3 is 12 residues. Per the germline V gene, CDR1 is SGHRS and CDR2 is YFSETQ. CDR3 sequence: CASSYAADGYTF.

The V gene is TRBV3-1, the J gene TRBJ1-6. CDR3 length: 16 amino acids. Germline assignment: CDR1 LGHDT and CDR2 YNNKEL (reference sequence). The CDR3 sequence: CASSRGQNSYNSPLHF.

This chain uses TRBV5-1 with TRBJ2-2; absent DNA, TCRdb's TRBD2 call cannot be checked. Germline V lookup: CDR1 SGHRS, CDR2 YFSETQ. The CDR3 sequence is 16 residues long. The CDR3 protein is CASSPSGRAGTGELFF. The full variable domain, in which reference TRBV5-1 and TRBJ2-2 provide the parts outside the CDR3, is KAGVTQTPRYLIKTRGQQVTLSCSPISGHRSVSWYQQTPGQGLQFLFEYFSETQRNKGNFPGRFSGRQFSNSRSEMNVSTLELGDSALYLCASSPSGRAGTGELFFGEGSRLTVL.

The V gene is TRBV5-1, the J gene TRBJ1-2; with no DNA, the TCRdb D assignment of TRBD1 cannot be verified. Per germline, CDR1 SGHRS and CDR2 YFSETQ. The CDR3 loop spans 14 amino acids. The CDR3 is CASSLGLAGDGYTF.

V and J are TRBV24-1 and TRBJ1-2; TCRdb outputs TRBD1, but without DNA this stays unchecked. This CDR3 has 14 residues. From germline, CDR1 is KGHDR and CDR2 SFDVKD. Here the CDR3 reads CATSDWTETGGYTF.

The chain links TRBV20-1 to TRBJ2-1; the D call of TRBD1 rests on TCRdb alone, since no DNA is present to check it. This CDR3 contains 14 residues. In germline, CDR1 is DFQATT, CDR2 SNEGSKA (reference sequence). The CDR3 loop is CSAGRDRDYNEQFF.

The chain employs TRBV7-2 and TRBJ1-5; checking the TCRdb D call of TRBD1 is not possible without DNA. The CDR3 has 16 amino acids. CDR1 is SGHTA and CDR2 is FQGNSA in the germline V gene. CDR3 in amino acids: CASSLARETGGQPQHF.

The chain combines TRBV19 with TRBJ2-2; with no DNA, the TCRdb D assignment of TRBD1 cannot be verified. The length of the CDR3 is 13 residues. In germline, CDR1 is LNHDA, CDR2 SQIVND (reference sequence). CDR3 protein: CATTRRGSGELFF.

The V call is TRBV5-6, the J call TRBJ1-5. CDR1 is SGHDT and CDR2 is YYEEEE in the germline V gene. The CDR3 length is 17 residues. The CDR3 protein is CASSQGGVIMGNQPQHF.

This sequence joins TRBV7-3 and TRBJ2-7; no DNA is available, so the TRBD2 call from TCRdb remains unchecked. This CDR3 region has 16 residues. Germline assignment: CDR1 SGHTA and CDR2 FQGTGA. The CDR3 here is CASSFFGPSTSYEQYF.

V usage is TRBV12-3 or TRBV12-4 and J usage is TRBJ2-1. The CDR3 is 13 residues long. The CDR3 sequence: CASRLAGVNEQFF.

V is TRBV15 and J is TRBJ1-1; the TRBD1 assignment by TCRdb is unverifiable without DNA. Germline lookup yields CDR1 LNHNV and CDR2 YYDKDF (reference sequence). The CDR3 totals 13 residues. The CDR3 sequence is CATSRGGGTEAFF.

CDR3 in amino acids: CSVDLTGGNYGYTF. V gene TRBV29-1 combines with J gene TRBJ1-2; TCRdb gives TRBD1 as the D gene, but with no DNA this cannot be confirmed. The CDR3 totals 14 residues. Germline assignment: CDR1 SQVTM and CDR2 ANQGSEA.

The V gene is TRBV12-3 or TRBV12-4, the J gene TRBJ2-7; TCRdb gives TRBD2 as the D gene, but with no DNA this cannot be confirmed. This CDR3 spans 14 amino acids. The CDR3 reads CASSRDSIPYEQYF.

The gene calls are TRBV28 and TRBJ2-3; the TCRdb D gene call, TRBD2, has no DNA to confirm it. The CDR3 consists of 13 residues. Germline V lookup: CDR1 MDHEN, CDR2 SYDVKM. CDR3 protein: CASRTISTDTQYF.

The V call is TRBV7-6, the J call TRBJ2-7; TCRdb designates TRBD2, a call that cannot be tested without DNA. CDR3 length: 14 residues. Germline CDR1 reads SGHVS; CDR2 reads FNYEAQ. The CDR3: CASSRGNSGYEQYF.